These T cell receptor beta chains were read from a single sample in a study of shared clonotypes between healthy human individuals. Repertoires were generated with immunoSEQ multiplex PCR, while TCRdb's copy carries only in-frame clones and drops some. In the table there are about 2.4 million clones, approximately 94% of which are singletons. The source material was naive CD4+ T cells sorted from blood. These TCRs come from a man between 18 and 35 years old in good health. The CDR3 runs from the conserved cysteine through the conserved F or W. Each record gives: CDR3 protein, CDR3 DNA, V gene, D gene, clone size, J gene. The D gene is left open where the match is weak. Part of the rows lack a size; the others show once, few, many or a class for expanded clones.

CASSRGSGPWQETQYF | TGTGCCAGCAGTCGGGGGAGCGGCCCTTGGCAAGAGACCCAGTACTTC | TRBV7-3 | . | . | TRBJ2-5
CASSPGGSKYEQYF | TGTGCCAGCAGCCCCGGCGGGAGTAAGTACGAGCAGTACTTC | TRBV7-9 | TRBD2 | . | TRBJ2-7
CASSPNPSRLPQYF | TGTGCCAGCTCACCGAATCCCAGCCGTTTACCGCAGTATTTT | TRBV18 | . | . | TRBJ2-3
CASSASFTGYGYTF | TGTGCCAGTAGTGCGTCTTTTACGGGGTATGGCTACACCTTC | TRBV19 | . | few | TRBJ1-2
CASSYSGTGPYEQYF | TGTGCCAGCAGTTACTCCGGGACGGGACCCTACGAGCAGTACTTC | TRBV6-5 | . | . | TRBJ2-7
CASSTLGQGAVNEQFF | TGTGCCAGCAGCACCCTGGGACAGGGGGCTGTCAATGAGCAGTTCTTC | TRBV28 | TRBD1 | . | TRBJ2-1
CASIDGAQSGRWADTQYF | TGTGCCAGCATCGATGGGGCCCAGAGCGGGAGGTGGGCCGATACGCAGTATTTT | TRBV2 | TRBD2 | . | TRBJ2-3
CASGRGYQPQHF | TGTGCCAGTGGCAGGGGCTACCAGCCCCAGCATTTT | TRBV28 | . | few | TRBJ1-5
CASSSSVMSKNIQYF | TGTGCCAGCAGCTCCTCGGTGATGTCCAAAAACATTCAGTACTTC | TRBV7-2 | . | . | TRBJ2-4
CASSLAGPNEQYF | TGTGCCAGCAGCTTGGCAGGGCCCAACGAGCAGTACTTC | TRBV7-2 | . | . | TRBJ2-7
CASSHPTGPVPQYF | TGTGCCAGCAGCCATCCGACAGGCCCGGTGCCCCAGTACTTC | TRBV5-6 | . | . | TRBJ2-5
CASTRAGGRTEAFF | TGTGCCAGCACCAGAGCGGGGGGCAGGACTGAAGCTTTCTTT | TRBV6-5 | . | few | TRBJ1-1
CASSLDRVLKGGYTF | TGTGCCAGCAGCTTGGACAGGGTTTTAAAGGGTGGCTACACCTTC | TRBV7-9 | TRBD1 | . | TRBJ1-2
CASRDADNEQFF | TGTGCCAGCCGGGACGCCGACAATGAGCAGTTCTTC | TRBV7-3 | . | . | TRBJ2-1
CASDGLAENIQYF | TGTGCCAGCGATGGACTAGCGGAAAACATTCAGTACTTC | TRBV6-1 | TRBD2 | . | TRBJ2-4
CASSDRDRDGYTF | TGTGCCAGCAGTGACCGGGACAGGGATGGCTACACCTTC | TRBV6-1 | TRBD1 | . | TRBJ1-2
CAAGGDRGGEQYF | TGTGCCGCGGGGGGAGACAGGGGTGGCGAGCAGTACTTC | TRBV7-9 | . | . | TRBJ2-7
CASSQPDQGARGAFF | TGCGCCAGCAGCCAACCCGATCAGGGCGCTCGGGGAGCTTTCTTT | TRBV4-1 | . | . | TRBJ1-1
CASSTSGRGLAGGPYNEQFF | TGTGCCAGCAGCACGTCGGGGAGAGGACTAGCGGGAGGCCCATACAATGAGCAGTTCTTC | TRBV21-1 | . | . | TRBJ2-1
CASSQHRQGALWDTQYF | TGCGCCAGCAGCCAACACCGACAGGGGGCACTCTGGGATACGCAGTATTTT | TRBV4-1 | TRBD1 | . | TRBJ2-3
CASSVGQGTTTGELFF | TGTGCCAGCAGCGTAGGTCAAGGAACTACTACCGGGGAGCTGTTTTTT | TRBV9 | . | . | TRBJ2-2
CASSFFSGSEQYF | TGTGCCAGCAGCTTTTTTTCGGGTTCCGAGCAGTACTTC | TRBV7-2 | . | . | TRBJ2-7
CASSKTGQAKVYEQYF | TGTGCCAGCAGCAAGACGGGACAGGCTAAGGTCTACGAGCAGTACTTC | TRBV9 | TRBD1 | once | TRBJ2-7
CSVEEAGGPRGTQYF | TGCAGCGTTGAAGAAGCGGGAGGGCCTAGGGGTACGCAGTATTTT | TRBV29-1 | TRBD2 | . | TRBJ2-3
CASNPGQGGYNEQFF | TGCGCCAGCAATCCGGGACAGGGGGGATACAATGAGCAGTTCTTC | TRBV5-1 | TRBD1 | . | TRBJ2-1
CASSEGIAQGVPQHF | TGTGCCAGCAGTGAGGGGATAGCCCAAGGGGTGCCCCAGCATTTT | TRBV6-1 | . | . | TRBJ1-5
CAISASSGSYNEQFF | TGTGCCATCAGTGCCTCAAGCGGGAGCTACAATGAGCAGTTCTTC | TRBV10-3 | TRBD2 | . | TRBJ2-1
CASTEGGGTDTQYF | TGTGCCAGCACCGAGGGAGGGGGCACAGATACGCAGTATTTT | TRBV28 | TRBD2 | . | TRBJ2-3